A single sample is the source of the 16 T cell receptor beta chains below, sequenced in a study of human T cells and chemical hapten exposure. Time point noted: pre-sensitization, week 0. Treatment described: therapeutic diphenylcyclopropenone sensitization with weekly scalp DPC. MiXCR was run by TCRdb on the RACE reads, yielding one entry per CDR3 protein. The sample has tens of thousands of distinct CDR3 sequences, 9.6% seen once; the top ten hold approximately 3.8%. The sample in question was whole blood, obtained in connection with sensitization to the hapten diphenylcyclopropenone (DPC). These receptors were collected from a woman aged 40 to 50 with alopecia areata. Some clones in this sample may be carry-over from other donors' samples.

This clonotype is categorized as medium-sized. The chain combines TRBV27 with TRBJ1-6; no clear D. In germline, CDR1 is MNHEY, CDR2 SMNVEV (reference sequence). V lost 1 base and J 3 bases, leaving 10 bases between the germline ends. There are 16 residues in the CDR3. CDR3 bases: TGTGCCAGCAGTTTATGGCACCCCAACTATAATTCACCCCTCCACTTT. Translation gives CASSLWHPNYNSPLHF.

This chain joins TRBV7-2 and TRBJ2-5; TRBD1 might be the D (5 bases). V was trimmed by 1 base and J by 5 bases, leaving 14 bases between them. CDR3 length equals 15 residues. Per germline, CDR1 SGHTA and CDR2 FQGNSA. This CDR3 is CASSLVSSGAETQYF. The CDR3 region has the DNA TGTGCCAGCAGCTTAGTGTCGAGTGGGGCGGAGACCCAGTACTTC.

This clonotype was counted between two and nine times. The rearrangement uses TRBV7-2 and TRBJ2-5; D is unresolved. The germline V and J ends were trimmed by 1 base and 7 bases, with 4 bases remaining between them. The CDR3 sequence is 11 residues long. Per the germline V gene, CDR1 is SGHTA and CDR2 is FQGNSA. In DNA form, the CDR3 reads TGTGCCAGCAGCTTAGAGCTGACCCAGTACTTC. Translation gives CASSLELTQYF.

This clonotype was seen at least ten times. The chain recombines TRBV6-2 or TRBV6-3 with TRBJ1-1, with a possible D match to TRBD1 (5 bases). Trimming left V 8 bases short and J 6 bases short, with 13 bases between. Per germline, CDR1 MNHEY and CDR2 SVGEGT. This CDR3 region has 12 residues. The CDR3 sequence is CASCAGLPEAFF. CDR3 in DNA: TGTGCCAGCTGTGCGGGACTCCCTGAAGCTTTCTTT.

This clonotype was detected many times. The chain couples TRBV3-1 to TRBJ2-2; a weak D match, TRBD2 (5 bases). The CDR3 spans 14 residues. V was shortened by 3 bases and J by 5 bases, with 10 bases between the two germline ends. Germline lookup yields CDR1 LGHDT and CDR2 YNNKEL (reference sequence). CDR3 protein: CASSHREGTGELFF. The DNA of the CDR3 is TGTGCCAGCAGCCACCGGGAAGGTACCGGGGAGCTGTTTTTT.

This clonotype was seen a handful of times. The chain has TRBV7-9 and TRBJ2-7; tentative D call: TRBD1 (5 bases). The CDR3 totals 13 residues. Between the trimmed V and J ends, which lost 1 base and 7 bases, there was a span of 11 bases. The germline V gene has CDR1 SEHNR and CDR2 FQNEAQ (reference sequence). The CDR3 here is CASSLGQTREQYF. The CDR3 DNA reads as TGTGCCAGCAGCTTAGGACAGACTCGGGAGCAGTACTTC.

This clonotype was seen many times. CDR3 residues: CASSPLWADRSGNIQYF. As DNA, the CDR3 is TGTGCCAGCAGCCCCCTTTGGGCGGACAGAAGCGGGAACATTCAGTACTTC. This chain links TRBV7-9 with TRBJ2-4, with D possibly called TRBD1 or TRBD2 (6 bases each). This CDR3 is 17 amino acids long. Trimming took off 5 bases at V and 7 bases at J, with 24 bases between the two ends. CDR1 and CDR2 (germline): SEHNR, FQNEAQ (reference sequence). The full variable domain, its missing parts supplied by reference TRBV7-9 and TRBJ2-4, is DTGVSQNPRHKITKRGQNVTFRCDPISEHNRLYWYRQTLGQGPEFLTYFQNEAQLEKSRLLSDRFSAERPKGSFSTLEIQRTEQGDSAMYLCASSPLWADRSGNIQYFGAGTRLSVL.

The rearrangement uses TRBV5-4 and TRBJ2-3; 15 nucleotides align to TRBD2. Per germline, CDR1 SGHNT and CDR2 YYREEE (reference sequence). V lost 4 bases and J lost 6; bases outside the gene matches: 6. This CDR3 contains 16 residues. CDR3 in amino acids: CASSTGLAGGEDTQYF. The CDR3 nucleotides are TGTGCCAGCAGCACCGGACTAGCGGGGGGGGAGGATACGCAGTATTTT.

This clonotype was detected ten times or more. The CDR3 here is CASSLARAYRRGQPQHF. CDR3 in DNA: TGTGCCAGCAGCTTAGCCCGGGCGTATAGAAGAGGTCAGCCCCAGCATTTT. The chain employs TRBV7-9 and TRBJ1-5; D is unresolved. In germline, CDR1 is SEHNR, CDR2 FQNEAQ (reference sequence). The CDR3 contains 17 residues. V was cut by 0 bases and J by 6 bases, with 18 bases left in between.

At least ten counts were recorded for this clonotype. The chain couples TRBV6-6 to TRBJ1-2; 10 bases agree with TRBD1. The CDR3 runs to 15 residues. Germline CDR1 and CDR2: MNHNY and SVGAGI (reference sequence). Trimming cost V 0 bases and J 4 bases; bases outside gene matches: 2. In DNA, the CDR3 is TGTGCCAGCAGTTACTCGGGACAGGGGTCCTATGGCTACACCTTC. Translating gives CASSYSGQGSYGYTF.

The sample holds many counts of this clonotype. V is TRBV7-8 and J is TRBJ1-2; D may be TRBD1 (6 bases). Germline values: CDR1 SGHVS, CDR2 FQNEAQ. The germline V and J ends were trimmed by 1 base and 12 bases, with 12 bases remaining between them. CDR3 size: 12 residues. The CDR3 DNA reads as TGTGCCAGCAGCTTAGGGACAGCGCCCGACACCTTC. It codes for CASSLGTAPDTF.

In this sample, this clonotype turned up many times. This chain's CDR3 is CASSEGGQPQHF. The CDR3 DNA is TGTGCCAGCAGTGAAGGCGGTCAGCCCCAGCATTTT. The chain is built from TRBV6-1 and TRBJ1-5; D gene ambiguous. From germline, CDR1 is MNHNS and CDR2 SASEGT. This CDR3 is built from 12 residues. V dropped 1 base and J dropped 6 bases, with 4 bases sitting between them.

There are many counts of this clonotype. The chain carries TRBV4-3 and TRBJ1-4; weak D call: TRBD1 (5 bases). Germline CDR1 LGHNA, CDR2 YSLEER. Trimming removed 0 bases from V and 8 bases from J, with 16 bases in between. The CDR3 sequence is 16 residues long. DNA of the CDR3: TGCGCCAGCAGCCAAGATCGGAAGGGAGGGGAGGAAAAACTGTTTTTT. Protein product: CASSQDRKGGEEKLFF.

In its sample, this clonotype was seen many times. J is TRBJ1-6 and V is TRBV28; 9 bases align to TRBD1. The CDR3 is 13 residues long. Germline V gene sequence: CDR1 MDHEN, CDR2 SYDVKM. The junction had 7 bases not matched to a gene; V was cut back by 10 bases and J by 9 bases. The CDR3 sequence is CAIRDRAVSPLHF. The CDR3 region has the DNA TGTGCCATCCGGGACAGGGCTGTTTCACCCCTCCACTTT.

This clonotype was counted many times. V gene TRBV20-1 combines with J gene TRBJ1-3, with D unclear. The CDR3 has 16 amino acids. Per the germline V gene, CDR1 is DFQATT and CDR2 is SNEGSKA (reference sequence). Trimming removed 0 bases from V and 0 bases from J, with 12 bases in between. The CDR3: CSARDKLAGSGNTIYF. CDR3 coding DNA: TGCAGTGCTAGAGATAAATTGGCAGGCTCTGGAAACACCATATATTTT.

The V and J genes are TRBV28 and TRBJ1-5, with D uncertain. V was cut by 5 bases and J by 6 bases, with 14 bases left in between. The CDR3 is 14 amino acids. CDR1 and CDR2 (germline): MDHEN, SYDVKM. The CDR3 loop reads CASSLPFGSQPQHF. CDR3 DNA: TGTGCCAGCAGTCTCCCTTTTGGGAGTCAGCCCCAGCATTTT.